A selection of T cell receptor beta chains follows, all from one sample in a study of identical twins. Each CDR3 protein is one row after TCRdb ran MiXCR on the 5' RACE reads. The table records roughly 570,000 distinct CDR3 sequences, roughly 9.9% of them present only once. This same sample was also taken into another study, of yellow fever vaccine responses in identical twins.

The sequenced sample was PBMCs. The source of these receptors is a woman under 30 in good health. The CDR3 runs from the conserved cysteine through the conserved F or W.

V: TRBV28
J: TRBJ2-7
CDR3: CASRLAGGVYEQYF

V: TRBV7-2
J: TRBJ2-7
CDR3: CASSRGQAGYEQYF

V: TRBV2
J: TRBJ1-2
CDR3: CASSEIWGQGFYGYTF

V: TRBV7-8
J: TRBJ2-5
CDR3: CASSLVPGLAGGETQYF

V: TRBV3-1
J: TRBJ2-3
CDR3: CASSQLIGGPGTDTQYF

V: TRBV5-1
J: TRBJ2-1
CDR3: CASGGLGGKDNEQFF

V: TRBV6-2/TRBV6-3
J: TRBJ2-6
CDR3: CASSYGEGKSSGANVLTF

V: TRBV20-1
J: TRBJ2-4
CDR3: CSARIEGQGNIQYF

V: TRBV5-1
J: TRBJ2-7
CDR3: CASSLAHGTGPYEQYF

V: TRBV5-1
J: TRBJ2-5
CDR3: CASSLARGAGETQYF

V: TRBV23-1
J: TRBJ2-7
CDR3: CASSQSEADYEQYF

V: TRBV11-2
J: TRBJ2-2
CDR3: CASSLEKTGSNTGELFF

V: TRBV7-2
J: TRBJ2-1
CDR3: CASSDRPGTPPYNEQFF

V: TRBV9
J: TRBJ2-5
CDR3: CASSVASGGAETQYF

V: TRBV9
J: TRBJ2-7
CDR3: CASSVTLAGNEQYF

V: TRBV25-1
J: TRBJ2-5
CDR3: CASNNVGQGMETQYF

V: TRBV7-2
J: TRBJ2-1
CDR3: CASSLGSLAGVVEQFF

V: TRBV12-1
J: TRBJ2-3
CDR3: CASSFESGLGQATTDTQYF

V: TRBV5-5
J: TRBJ2-7
CDR3: CARSSGVVHEQYF

V: TRBV12-3/TRBV12-4
J: TRBJ1-1
CDR3: CASSLSTNPQNTEAFF

V: TRBV27
J: TRBJ2-7
CDR3: CASSLRGTSSYEQYF

V: TRBV20-1
J: TRBJ2-4
CDR3: CSARPSLGAKNIQYF

V: TRBV29-1
J: TRBJ2-3
CDR3: CSVHSGRDTQYF

V: TRBV6-1
J: TRBJ1-1
CDR3: CASSDNGLNTEAFF

V: TRBV7-2
J: TRBJ2-3
CDR3: CASSATGPRTDTQYF

V: TRBV20-1
J: TRBJ2-5
CDR3: CSARSPGQGEETQYF

V: TRBV7-8
J: TRBJ2-3
CDR3: CASSLYGRGVEDTQYF

V: TRBV4-1
J: TRBJ2-6
CDR3: CASSQDVYFGTGPASGANVLTF

V: TRBV6-1
J: TRBJ2-7
CDR3: CTSSALAETYEQYF

V: TRBV7-8
J: TRBJ2-1
CDR3: CASSHTPLYNEQFF

V: TRBV5-1
J: TRBJ2-3
CDR3: CASSPDRVSDTQYF

V: TRBV19
J: TRBJ1-4
CDR3: CASSIAGTTNEKLFF

V: TRBV20-1
J: TRBJ2-7
CDR3: CSAKSLIVGGYEQYF

V: TRBV11-2
J: TRBJ1-6
CDR3: CASREAGRLNSPLHF

V: TRBV5-1
J: TRBJ2-3
CDR3: CASSLTLSIRNTQYF

V: TRBV20-1
J: TRBJ2-1
CDR3: CSASKDDEQFF

V: TRBV6-4
J: TRBJ2-1
CDR3: CASSVASGEYNEQFF

V: TRBV7-6
J: TRBJ1-1
CDR3: CASSQGQGWTEAFF

V: TRBV7-9
J: TRBJ2-1
CDR3: CASSSQRGASVRDEQFF

V: TRBV15
J: TRBJ2-5
CDR3: CATSSPLRSKVQETQYF

V: TRBV7-2
J: TRBJ1-2
CDR3: CASNRDGYYGYTF